The rows below give T cell receptor beta chains drawn from one sample of a study of multiple sclerosis patients with progressive multifocal leukoencephalopathy. Libraries were prepared by immunoSEQ multiplex PCR; TCRdb keeps only in-frame clonotypes and omits some of them. The top ten hold 0.8% to 1.1% of the sample, which has approximately 27,000 clones, more than 75% seen once. The sample comprised PBMCs. These receptors all stem from a human donor with multiple sclerosis. Each CDR3 is given with its conserved first and last residue.

j_gene	v_gene	CDR3aa
TRBJ2-6	TRBV4-2	CASSQDKGSGANVLTF
TRBJ2-7	TRBV30	CAWSKGFYEQYF
TRBJ1-5	TRBV7-8	CASSPGRMNQPQHF
TRBJ2-5	TRBV7-9	CASSLAGQGRVGETQYF
TRBJ1-2	TRBV27	CASSLRSGYGYTF
TRBJ2-5	TRBV9	CASSDPLGEGEQETQYF
TRBJ2-2	TRBV6-5	CASSFRGTVNTGELFF
TRBJ1-2	TRBV28	CASTQRGGKRGYTF
TRBJ2-2	TRBV29-1	CSVPGTGGRTGELFF
TRBJ1-4	TRBV7-8	CASSSSGGRGTNEKLFF
TRBJ1-5	TRBV10-3	CAISESGSTRQPQHF
TRBJ2-3	TRBV5-4	CASSHDGRVTDTQYF
TRBJ1-1	TRBV19	CASSEASNTEAFF
TRBJ2-7	TRBV5-4	CASSLGGYEQYF
TRBJ1-2	TRBV5-5	CASNQDRAYGYTF
TRBJ1-6	TRBV2	CASINRDEDYNSPLHF
TRBJ2-1	TRBV7-2	CASSEEWGSYNEQFF
TRBJ2-7	TRBV6-5	CASSYSLGTGGREQYF
TRBJ2-3	TRBV5-4	CASSLGTSGGTDTQYF
TRBJ1-1	TRBV21-1	CASSTAGTAAFF
TRBJ2-7	TRBV30	CAWSVGGEGKEGCEQYF
TRBJ1-2	TRBV18	CASSPENRIYGYTF
TRBJ1-6	TRBV2	CASRGLTSNSPLHF
TRBJ1-6	TRBV6-5	CASSYSGGHNSPLHF
TRBJ1-3	TRBV21-1	CASNRGRNTIYF
TRBJ2-3	TRBV5-4	CASSLSPRSTDTQYF
TRBJ1-2	TRBV4-2	CASSLGTVNYGYTF
TRBJ2-3	TRBV5-1	CASSLFSPTDTQYF
TRBJ1-2	TRBV7-2	CASSPQGSARNYGYTF
TRBJ1-6	TRBV6-5	CASSAYYRDNSPLHF
TRBJ2-3	TRBV18	CASSQPSRSRTDTQYF
TRBJ1-2	TRBV7-2	CASSFETGGGLNYGYTF
TRBJ1-1	TRBV13	CASSLGYTEAFF
TRBJ2-3	TRBV4-2	CASSQVWTGGTDTQYF
TRBJ2-1	TRBV27	CAAGREQFF
.	TRBV28	CASSLFAERPYEQYF
TRBJ2-3	TRBV7-3	CASSRDTASTQYF
TRBJ2-3	TRBV4-2	CASSQKAGGTDTQYF
TRBJ1-1	TRBV19	CASSRDRGAAFF
TRBJ1-3	TRBV23-1	CASSQSKDSGNTIYF
TRBJ1-2	TRBV11-1	CASSSSQGNGYTF
TRBJ1-6	TRBV6-6	CASSRVGTGNNSPLHF
TRBJ1-1	TRBV30	CAWNEQYAEAFF
TRBJ2-1	TRBV30	CAWTLQGHLYNEQFF
TRBJ1-1	TRBV6-1	CASSERSEAFF